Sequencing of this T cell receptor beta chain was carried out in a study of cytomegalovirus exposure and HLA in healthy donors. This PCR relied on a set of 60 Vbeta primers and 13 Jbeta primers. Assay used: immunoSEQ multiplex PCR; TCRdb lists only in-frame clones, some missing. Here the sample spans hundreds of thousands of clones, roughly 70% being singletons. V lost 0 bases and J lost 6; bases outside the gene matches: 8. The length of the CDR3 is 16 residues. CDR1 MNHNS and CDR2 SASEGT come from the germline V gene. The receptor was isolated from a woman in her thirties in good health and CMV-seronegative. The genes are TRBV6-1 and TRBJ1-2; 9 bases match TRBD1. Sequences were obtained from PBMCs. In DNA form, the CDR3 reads TGTGCCAGCAGTGAAGCCTTCGGACAGGGGTCGGATGGCTACACCTTC. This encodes CASSEAFGQGSDGYTF.